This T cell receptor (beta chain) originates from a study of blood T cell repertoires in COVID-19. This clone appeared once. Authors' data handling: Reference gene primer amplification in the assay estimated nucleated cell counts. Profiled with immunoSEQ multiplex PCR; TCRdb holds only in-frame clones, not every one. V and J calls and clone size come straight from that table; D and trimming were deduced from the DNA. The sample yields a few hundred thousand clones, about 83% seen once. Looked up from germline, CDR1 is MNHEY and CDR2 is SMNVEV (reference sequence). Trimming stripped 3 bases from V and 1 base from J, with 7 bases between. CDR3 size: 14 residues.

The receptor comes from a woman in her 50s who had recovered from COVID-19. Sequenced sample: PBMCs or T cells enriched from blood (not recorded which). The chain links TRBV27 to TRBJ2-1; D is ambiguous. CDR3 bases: TGTGCCAGCAGTTTCCTCCTATCCTACAATGAGCAGTTCTTC. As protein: CASSFLLSYNEQFF.